These 6 T cell receptor beta chains originate from one sample sequenced in a study of shared clonotypes between healthy human individuals. Sequencing was performed with immunoSEQ multiplex PCR; in TCRdb, only in-frame clones are kept and a portion is missing. The table includes some 2.1 million clones, 90% to 95% detected once. Sequenced: naive CD4+ T cells sorted from blood. Subset in this sample: CD45RA+ positively selected. The origin of the receptors is a man younger than 35 in good health.

This rearrangement joins TRBV5-1 to TRBJ2-7; D gene uncertain. V was pared by 0 bases and J by 7 bases, with 11 bases between. The CDR3 contains 13 residues. Germline CDR1 SGHRS, CDR2 YFSETQ. CDR3 bases: TGCGCCAGCAGCTTGGAGGCCCTTGGGGAGCAGTACTTC. Residues: CASSLEALGEQYF.

V and J are TRBV2 and TRBJ2-1; 7 bases fit TRBD2. Germline values: CDR1 SNHLY, CDR2 FYNNEI. V lost 6 bases and J lost 12; bases outside the gene matches: 2. The CDR3 spans 10 residues. CDR3 sequence reads: CASSREAQFF. As DNA, the CDR3 is TGTGCCAGCAGCCGGGAGGCGCAGTTCTTC.

Regarding this clone: Distinct nucleotide sequences in the sample also encode this CDR3. The genes are TRBV20-1 and TRBJ2-5; no clear D. The CDR3 extends over 10 amino acids. CDR1 and CDR2 (germline): DFQATT, SNEGSKA (reference sequence). Trimming removed 5 bases from V and 2 bases from J, with 3 bases in between. This chain's CDR3 is CSALQETQYF. The CDR3 nucleotides read TGCAGTGCTTTGCAAGAGACCCAGTACTTC.

In this sample, this clone turned up once. The rearrangement links TRBV7-9 to TRBJ1-5; TRBD1 is a possible D gene (6 bases). Per the germline V gene, CDR1 is SEHNR and CDR2 is FQNEAQ (reference sequence). The germline V and J ends were trimmed by 5 bases and 9 bases, with 14 bases remaining between them. The CDR3 totals 13 residues. The CDR3 loop reads CASSASTGTPQHF. CDR3 sequence (DNA): TGTGCCAGCAGCGCATCTACAGGGACGCCCCAGCATTTT.

This clone was seen just once. The chain is built from TRBV30 and TRBJ2-2; D ambiguous. CDR3 length equals 11 residues. Germline V gene sequence: CDR1 GTSNPN, CDR2 SVGIG (reference sequence). The V gene lost 2 bases and the J gene lost 5 bases, with 3 bases spanning the gap. The CDR3 DNA is TGTGCCTGGAGTCCTACCGGGGAGCTGTTTTTT. Its protein is CAWSPTGELFF.

V is TRBV15 and J is TRBJ1-2; D may be TRBD1 (6 bases). CDR3 size: 14 residues. V gave up 0 bases and J gave up 7 bases, with 12 bases separating them. CDR1 LNHNV and CDR2 YYDKDF come from the germline V gene (reference sequence). For the CDR3, the DNA is TGTGCCACCAGCAGAGATGCCCAGGGGACTGGCTACACCTTC. It yields the protein CATSRDAQGTGYTF.